A selection of T cell receptor beta chains follows, all from one sample in a study of metastatic and nonmetastatic thyroid tumors. TCRdb re-called the PCR reads via MiXCR. The sample has tens of thousands of clones, around 16% seen once. The specimen was blood. These receptors all stem from a male donor with papillary thyroid cancer or a benign thyroid nodule (not recorded which). Some clones in this sample may be carry-over from other donors' samples. Both conserved end residues are part of each CDR3. Clone size, where shown, is once, few, many, or a class for clones that have expanded.

>TRBJ2-5|TRBV6-1|many|14
CASSLKYNQETQYF
>TRBJ2-3|TRBV7-9|many|14
CASSLASTGDTQYF
>TRBJ2-3|TRBV6-1|few|15
CASSLAGGGGDTQYF
>TRBJ2-1|TRBV25-1|many|12
CASSGQGNEQFF
>TRBJ2-3|TRBV5-1|many|15
CASQRAGTGGDTQYF
>TRBJ2-7|TRBV13|many|11
CASSVTSEQYF
>TRBJ2-7|TRBV14|many|18
CASSQLPPTPGQGHEQYF
>TRBJ2-1|TRBV30|many|11
CAWSRSTEQFF
>TRBJ2-1|TRBV28|many|12
CASSLSGTPKFF
>TRBJ1-1|TRBV7-3|many|16
CASRSIPGPMNTEAFF
>TRBJ2-3|TRBV11-2|NA|15
CASSYGLGGTDTQYF
>TRBJ1-2|TRBV6-1|NA|16
CVLSPGHGLANYGYTF
>TRBJ1-2|TRBV30|NA|13
CAWNPGQGHGYTF
>TRBJ2-7|TRBV5-6|NA|15
CASSSWTSGFYEQYF
>TRBJ2-7|TRBV7-9|many|15
CASSSPGANSYEQYF
>TRBJ2-7|TRBV19|many|16
CASSMGLAGGSYEQYF
>TRBJ1-1|TRBV14|many|14
CASSQRGVEYEAFF
>TRBJ2-5|TRBV5-6|many|13
CASSLGGGETQYF
>TRBJ2-7|TRBV28|many|13
CASSLIGVHEQYF
>TRBJ1-1|TRBV27|medium-sized|14
CASRPGGLNTEAFF
>TRBJ1-2|TRBV6-2/TRBV6-3|many|12
CASMAGVYGYTF
>TRBJ2-5|TRBV3-1|many|13
CASSRDRQETQYF
>TRBJ2-2|TRBV9|many|15
CASSPRGANTGELFF
>TRBJ2-7|TRBV19|NA|12
CASMSREGEQYF
>TRBJ2-7|TRBV5-4|many|15
CASSSRQGGEYEQYF
>TRBJ2-5|TRBV11-3|many|13
CASSLGRIGTQYF
>TRBJ2-7|TRBV6-1|many|16
CASRSTDGRGIYEQYF
>TRBJ1-5|TRBV2|many|15
CASSESANSNQPQHF
>TRBJ2-1|TRBV6-1|many|13
CATVRDSYNEQFF
>TRBJ2-3|TRBV4-2|NA|17
CASSQVWGRVGGHTQYF
>TRBJ1-1|TRBV7-9|many|14
CASITTTWNTEAFF
>TRBJ2-2|TRBV5-1|NA|13
CASSFTGRGELFF
>TRBJ2-7|TRBV20-1|NA|14
CSARQGTGVNEQYF
>TRBJ1-1|TRBV11-2|few|15
CASSLVSAMNTEAFF
>TRBJ2-1|TRBV5-1|many|15
CASRPAGYQPNEQFF
>TRBJ2-1|TRBV5-4|many|14
CASSLRLAGIEQFF
>TRBJ1-1|TRBV12-3/TRBV12-4|NA|13
CASSPSQGTEAFF
>TRBJ2-7|TRBV20-1|NA|13
CSVPAGGIDEQYF
>TRBJ2-7|TRBV2|medium-sized|15
CASSGGAGGSDEQYF
>TRBJ2-7|TRBV7-2|NA|15
CASSPTGTGYSEQYF
>TRBJ2-2|TRBV19|many|14
CASSIVLHSGELFF
>TRBJ1-1|TRBV19|NA|15
CASSMLYSGNTEAFF
>TRBJ1-1|TRBV7-9|many|12
CASSWGNTEAFF
>TRBJ2-7|TRBV28|many|16
CASSSPRDGSSYEQYF
>TRBJ2-1|TRBV6-1|many|14
CASRSRDTYNEQFF
>TRBJ1-3|TRBV12-3/TRBV12-4|many|15
CASSLGERSGNTIYF